A selection of T cell receptor beta chains follows, all from one sample in a study of blood T cell repertoires in COVID-19. Sequencing was performed with immunoSEQ multiplex PCR; in TCRdb, only in-frame clones are kept and a portion is missing. Of around 260,000 clones listed, around 89% were seen once; the top ten hold more than 0.75%. Sample: peripheral blood. These TCRs come from a man aged 30-40 years with acute or convalescent COVID-19. Each CDR3 is given without its conserved first and last residue. D genes are given only for firm matches. Size tells how often a clone was seen (once, few, many) or the class of an expanded clone, and some rows leave it out.

TRBV25-1	-	TRBJ2-5	-	ASSWGTPGEETQY
TRBV19	-	TRBJ2-1	-	ASRLASSYNEQF
TRBV18	once	TRBJ1-5	-	ASSPRTPNSNQPQH
TRBV20-1	-	TRBJ1-1	-	SAQENTEAF
TRBV2	once	TRBJ2-5	-	ASRSQETQY
TRBV19	once	TRBJ2-3	TRBD2	ASSVGLAGGYSTDTQY
TRBV18	-	TRBJ1-1	-	ASSLLRGGADTEAF
TRBV5-5	-	TRBJ2-1	-	ASSLETGRNEQF
TRBV6-5	-	TRBJ2-1	TRBD1	ASSLKGTGENEQF
TRBV27	-	TRBJ1-6	-	ASSPGLLPLH
TRBV6-6	-	TRBJ1-3	TRBD1	ASTFGTGFSGNTIY
TRBV30	-	TRBJ2-5	TRBD1	AWSPGGARETQY
TRBV5-1	-	TRBJ2-7	-	ASSLRQDPILYEQY
TRBV5-1	-	TRBJ1-4	-	ASSLSPGEGEKLF
TRBV3-1/TRBV3-2	-	TRBJ2-7	-	ASSLRATSSEQY
TRBV18	-	TRBJ2-3	TRBD2	ASSSGTSSLSTDTQY
TRBV4-2	-	TRBJ1-2	TRBD1	ASSPDPGQSRGYT